The 20 T cell receptor beta chains reported below all come from one sample, sequenced in a study of blood T cells in healthy people across ages. The second PCR ran roughly 6 to 12 cycles with a sample-barcoded 5' primer and J-beta primers. TCRdb re-analysed the 5' RACE reads in MiXCR, keeping a single row per CDR3 protein. The sample has some 700,000 distinct CDR3 sequences, roughly 20% seen once; the top ten hold roughly 22%. Specimen: blood. The receptors here all came from a man between 65 and 85 years old in good health.

This clonotype has just a few counts. The chain uses TRBV7-9 and TRBJ2-5, with a possible D match to TRBD1 (6 bases). The J call is in doubt because the DNA end fits TRBJ2-7 better. Germline CDR1 SEHNR, CDR2 FQNEAQ (reference sequence). The CDR3 loop spans 13 amino acids. Here the CDR3 reads CASSLWQGYEQYF. DNA of the CDR3: TGTGCCAGCAGCTTATGGCAGGGGTACGAGCAGTACTTC.

This clonotype was seen a few times. The chain recombines TRBV20-1 with TRBJ2-1, with D perhaps matching TRBD2 (7 bases). The CDR3 totals 13 residues. V was trimmed by 4 bases and J by 7 bases, leaving 14 bases between them. The V gene's germline CDR1 is DFQATT and CDR2 SNEGSKA (reference sequence). The CDR3 protein is CSAKVGGLNEQFF. In nucleotides, the CDR3 is TGCAGTGCTAAGGTCGGGGGGCTTAATGAGCAGTTCTTC.

V and J are TRBV2 and TRBJ1-1; D remains unclear. The CDR3 is 13 residues long. V gave up 6 bases and J gave up 0 bases, with 8 bases separating them. Germline V gene data show CDR1 as SNHLY and CDR2 as FYNNEI. The CDR3, as DNA: TGTGCCAGCAGGGACTACATGAACACTGAAGCTTTCTTT. Residues: CASRDYMNTEAFF.

This clonotype showed up just a few times. The genes are TRBV5-1 and TRBJ1-4; D uncertain. CDR3 length: 14 residues. V was cut by 0 bases and J by 8 bases, with 11 bases left in between. CDR1 SGHRS and CDR2 YFSETQ come from the germline V gene. The CDR3 sequence is CASSLDRPREKLFF. The DNA for the CDR3 is TGCGCCAGCAGCTTGGATCGCCCCAGGGAAAAACTGTTTTTT. Full variable domain (remainder filled in from reference TRBV5-1 and TRBJ1-4): KAGVTQTPRYLIKTRGQQVTLSCSPISGHRSVSWYQQTPGQGLQFLFEYFSETQRNKGNFPGRFSGRQFSNSRSEMNVSTLELGDSALYLCASSLDRPREKLFFGSGTQLSVL.

This clonotype has just a few counts. The chain recombines TRBV6-2 or TRBV6-3 with TRBJ1-2; possible D gene TRBD1, 5 bases. Germline V gene sequence: CDR1 MNHEY, CDR2 SVGEGT. The CDR3 sequence is 15 residues long. The V end was cut by 6 bases, the J end by 2 bases, with 16 bases between. The CDR3 sequence is CASSLLPTDNYGYTF. CDR3 DNA sequence: TGTGCCAGCAGCCTTTTACCGACAGACAACTATGGCTACACCTTC.

This chain links TRBV12-3 or TRBV12-4 with TRBJ2-2; perhaps TRBD1 as D (6 bases). V lost 3 bases and J 1 base, leaving 9 bases between the germline ends. This CDR3 contains 15 residues. For the CDR3, the DNA is TGTGCCAGCAGTTTCGCAGGGGTGAACACCGGGGAGCTGTTTTTT. This codes for CASSFAGVNTGELFF.

The rearrangement links TRBV20-1 to TRBJ1-2, with D possibly being TRBD1 (6 bases). With 1 base removed from V and 2 bases from J, the gap between germline ends came to 11 bases. Germline loops: CDR1 DFQATT, CDR2 SNEGSKA (reference sequence). This CDR3 contains 14 residues. The CDR3 DNA reads TGCAGTGCTAGAGCCATGCAGGGGAACTATGGCTACACCTTC. Amino acid sequence: CSARAMQGNYGYTF.

This clonotype was seen only a few times. The junction shows a germline mismatch at one end, possibly a read error. This chain links TRBV18 with TRBJ1-4, with 9 bases lining up with TRBD1. This CDR3 spans 19 amino acids. The germline V gene encodes CDR1 KGHSH and CDR2 LQKENI. Here the CDR3 reads CASLPPRDREESANEKLFF. CDR3 in DNA: TGTGCCAGCTTACCACCGAGGGACAGGGAGGAGTCGGCTAATGAAAAACTGTTTTTT.

V usage is TRBV12-3 or TRBV12-4 and J usage is TRBJ2-5; D unresolved. The DNA matches TRBJ2-1 better at its end, which makes the J call doubtful. CDR3 length: 14 amino acids. CDR3: CASSPPLRGVEQFF. The DNA of the CDR3 is TGTGCCAGCAGTCCCCCCCTTCGAGGCGTGGAGCAGTTCTTC.

J is TRBJ1-5 and V is TRBV7-8; D is perhaps TRBD1 (6 bases). CDR3 length equals 16 residues. Trimming took 4 bases from V and 3 from J, leaving 16 bases between them. Germline CDR1 is SGHVS and CDR2 is FQNEAQ. Here the CDR3 DNA reads TGTGCCAGCAGCTCAAGGCCTCGGGACACCAATCAGCCCCAGCATTTT. As protein: CASSSRPRDTNQPQHF.

The chain uses TRBV20-1 and TRBJ2-3, with 10 bases identical to TRBD2. The CDR3 is 14 amino acids. Germline V gene sequence: CDR1 DFQATT, CDR2 SNEGSKA (reference sequence). Trimming removed 5 bases from V and 6 bases from J; junction bases left unmatched: 8. DNA of the CDR3: TGCAGTGCTCCCCTAGCGGGAGCTAAGGATACGCAGTATTTT. It encodes CSAPLAGAKDTQYF.

The chain combines TRBV6-2 or TRBV6-3 with TRBJ2-1; weak D call: TRBD2 (5 bases). This CDR3 region has 14 residues. Germline values: CDR1 MNHEY, CDR2 SVGEGT. V was trimmed by 3 bases and J by 6 bases, leaving 12 bases between them. CDR3 DNA: TGTGCCAGCAGTTATGTGAGGGCGGGCAATGAGCAGTTCTTC. It specifies CASSYVRAGNEQFF.

V usage is TRBV4-1 and J usage is TRBJ1-2; D uncertain. This CDR3 comprises 14 residues. CDR1 is MGHRA, CDR2 YSYEKL, per germline. The V and J ends lost 0 bases and 1 base respectively, with 6 bases between them. CDR3 sequence (DNA): TGCGCCAGCAGCCAAGAAACATATAACTATGGCTACACCTTC. Its protein product is CASSQETYNYGYTF.

This clonotype was picked up a small number of times. This chain connects TRBV5-1 to TRBJ1-5; D perhaps matches TRBD1 (6 bases). In germline, CDR1 is SGHRS, CDR2 YFSETQ. V lost 4 bases and J 2 bases, leaving 13 bases between the germline ends. This CDR3 is built from 15 residues. CDR3 DNA sequence: TGCGCCAGCAGCGCTGGGGGCATTGGCAATCAGCCCCAGCATTTT. Residues: CASSAGGIGNQPQHF.

The chain links TRBV5-1 to TRBJ2-3; 9 positions agree with TRBD1. Germline V gene lookup returns CDR1 SGHRS and CDR2 YFSETQ. The CDR3 consists of 15 residues. Losses at the gene ends were 4 bases for V and 4 bases for J; bases not matched to a gene: 7. The CDR3 here is CASSLGTGWADTQYF. In DNA, the CDR3 is TGCGCCAGCAGCCTAGGGACAGGGTGGGCAGATACGCAGTATTTT.

This clonotype showed up just a few times. The chain links TRBV7-9 to TRBJ2-7, with 8 bases identical to TRBD2. The CDR3 is made up of 16 amino acids. The junction had 9 bases not matched to a gene; V was cut back by 4 bases and J by 1 base. Germline CDR1 and CDR2: SEHNR and FQNEAQ (reference sequence). CDR3 DNA sequence: TGTGCCAGCAGCTCCTTAGCGGGACGAGGGTCCTACGAGCAGTACGTC. Protein sequence: CASSSLAGRGSYEQYV.

The chain joins TRBV19 to TRBJ1-2; no clear D gene. Germline loops: CDR1 LNHDA, CDR2 SQIVND (reference sequence). Trimming left V 5 bases short and J 8 bases short, with 18 bases between. This CDR3 spans 14 amino acids. The CDR3 DNA sequence: TGTGCCAGTAGTTCCACCGGCGCTCAAGGAGGCTACACCTTC. Its protein is CASSSTGAQGGYTF.

The genes are TRBV5-1 and TRBJ2-7; a weak D match, TRBD1 (6 bases). CDR3 size: 15 residues. V was pared by 4 bases and J by 5 bases, with 19 bases between. The V gene's germline CDR1 is SGHRS and CDR2 YFSETQ. CDR3 sequence reads: CASSHPRDTLDEQYF. The CDR3 nucleotides read TGCGCCAGCAGCCACCCCCGGGACACTCTCGACGAGCAGTACTTC.

The chain carries TRBV6-6 and TRBJ1-5; D remains ambiguous. CDR1 is MNHNY, CDR2 SVGAGI, per germline (reference sequence). This CDR3 comprises 14 residues. V was clipped by 2 bases and J by 0 bases, with 5 bases between them. In DNA, the CDR3 is TGTGCCAGCAGTTACGGTAATAGCAATCAGCCCCAGCATTTT. Translation: CASSYGNSNQPQHF.

The chain carries TRBV20-1 and TRBJ2-3; D is unresolved. Germline V gene lookup returns CDR1 DFQATT and CDR2 SNEGSKA (reference sequence). The CDR3 has 15 amino acids. Trimming took off 0 bases at V and 2 bases at J, with 12 bases between the two ends. The CDR3 DNA sequence: TGCAGTGCTAGAGAATCTCCGCAAAACACAGATACGCAGTATTTT. The encoded protein is CSARESPQNTDTQYF.